This T cell receptor beta chain was identified during a study of shared clonotypes between healthy human individuals. V dropped 4 bases and J dropped 2; count of bases not matched to a gene: 6. Germline loops: CDR1 SGHTS, CDR2 YDEGEE. CDR3 size: 15 residues. A split of CD4+ cells into CD45RA+ naive and CD45RA-negative memory subsets was performed. The repertoire was sequenced with immunoSEQ multiplex PCR; TCRdb's copy has only in-frame clones and lacks some. The data contain over 850,000 clones, 78% of them singletons. This chain joins TRBV5-8 and TRBJ2-1; TRBD1 aligns across 7 bases. The specimen was memory CD4+ T cells from PBMCs. Subset in this sample: CD45RA-negative fraction. This sequence was found in a man aged 18 to 29 in good health. Some clones in this sample may be carry-over from other donors' samples. This chain's CDR3 is CASSIDRDPYNEQFF. CDR3 sequence (DNA): TGTGCCAGCAGCATAGACAGGGACCCCTACAATGAGCAGTTCTTC.